This TCR beta chain was sequenced during a study of molecular identifiers for immune sequencing clone quantification. The CDR3 is 17 amino acids. With 2 bases clipped from V and 5 bases from J, the junction kept 14 bases outside the gene matches. Germline V gives CDR1 SGHVS, CDR2 FNYEAQ. It was from roughly 21,000 to 960,000 sorted cells, with 10%, 30% or 50% RNA, that naive CD8 libraries came. When naive CD8 T cells were sorted, they were gated as CD8+CD4-CCR7+CD45RA+. Whole-study findings and limits: Clonotypes surpassing 20 RNA copies contained over 98% of effector molecules, versus under 1% in naive cells.

This clonotype was counted at least ten times. Its antigen is unidentified. TCRdb used MiXCR to reprocess the PCR reads, holding one entry per CDR3 protein. The data show some 100,000 distinct CDR3 sequences, about 20% seen once. The genes are TRBV7-6 and TRBJ2-7; 8 bases are shared with TRBD2. The clonotype originates from a human donor in good health. Some libraries in this study had Jurkat cell RNA spiked in. Sample: naive CD8+ T cells from blood, with Jurkat cell RNA spiked in. Subset given: FACS-sorted CD8+CD4-CCR7+CD45RA+ naive T cells. The CDR3 sequence: CASSLSVAGGDPNEQYF. CDR3 sequence (DNA): TGTGCCAGCAGCTTAAGTGTTGCGGGGGGCGACCCCAACGAGCAGTACTTC.